The 32 T cell receptor beta chains below were found in one sample sequenced in a study of blood T cell repertoires in COVID-19. TCRdb's table, derived via immunoSEQ multiplex PCR, lists solely in-frame clones and lacks some. The sample comprises over 400,000 clones, about nine tenths of which are singletons, and 7% to 10% rests with the top ten. The specimen sequenced was PBMCs or T cells enriched from blood (not recorded which). These receptors all come from a woman aged 60-75 years who had recovered from COVID-19.

In the case of this clone: One junction end disagrees with the germline gene, perhaps due to a read error. The V call is TRBV5-1, the J call TRBJ2-7, with D maybe TRBD1 (6 bases). The V gene's germline CDR1 is SGHRS and CDR2 YFSETQ. The length of the CDR3 is 14 residues. The CDR3 is CASSPGQPSFEQYF. The CDR3 coding sequence is TGCGCCAGCAGTCCCGGACAGCCTTCCTTCGAGCAGTACTTC.

This chain connects TRBV2 to TRBJ1-6; the D is unclear. The CDR3 sequence is 14 residues long. Trimming removed 3 bases at V and 7 bases at J, with 10 bases between. Germline values: CDR1 SNHLY, CDR2 FYNNEI. CDR3 bases: TGTGCCAGCAGTGATCGAGCCTTCAATTCACCCCTCCACTTT. Translating it yields CASSDRAFNSPLHF.

CDR3 DNA: TGCGCCAGCAGCTACGGGGGGGCCGGCACAGATACGCAGTATTTT. It specifies CASSYGGAGTDTQYF. The rearrangement links TRBV5-1 to TRBJ2-3; 8 positions match TRBD2. The CDR3 has 15 amino acids. Germline V gene lookup returns CDR1 SGHRS and CDR2 YFSETQ. Trimming at V came to 3 bases and at J to 1 base, leaving 4 bases not matched to a gene.

The chain uses TRBV28 and TRBJ1-1; weak D call: TRBD1 (5 bases). The CDR3 runs 13 residues. The germline V gene has CDR1 MDHEN and CDR2 SYDVKM. V gave up 7 bases and J gave up 7 bases, with 16 bases separating them. The CDR3 reads CASTPNGGIEAFF. As DNA, the CDR3 is TGTGCCAGCACCCCCAACGGGGGAATTGAAGCTTTCTTT.

The V gene is TRBV18, the J gene TRBJ1-1, with D possibly being TRBD1 (5 bases). Germline-derived CDR1 and CDR2 are KGHSH and LQKENI. The CDR3 has 15 amino acids. V lost 6 bases, J lost 2 bases, and 16 bases lay in between. The CDR3 reads CASSPTSGGNTEAFF. The CDR3 DNA reads TGTGCCAGCTCTCCCACGAGCGGGGGAAACACTGAAGCTTTCTTT.

This clone was picked up one time. J is TRBJ1-5 and V is TRBV27; D not resolved. Per the germline V gene, CDR1 is MNHEY and CDR2 is SMNVEV (reference sequence). The CDR3 sequence is 16 residues long. The V end was cut by 7 bases, the J end by 3 bases, with 19 bases between. This CDR3 is CASTPRGSVSNQPQHF. As DNA, the CDR3 is TGTGCCAGCACCCCTCGTGGCAGCGTATCCAATCAGCCCCAGCATTTT.

The J gene is TRBJ1-2, the V gene TRBV5-4; D call uncertain. V lost 2 bases and J 8 bases, leaving 13 bases between the germline ends. This CDR3 comprises 13 residues. The germline CDR1 and CDR2 sequences are SGHNT and YYREEE (reference sequence). CDR3 nucleotide sequence: TGTGCCAGCAGCTTCGGTAGCCCCGGGGGCTACACCTTC. It is translated as CASSFGSPGGYTF.

In nucleotides, the CDR3 is TGTGCCAGCCAGATTAGCCTTAACTATGGCTACACCTTC. Protein product: CASQISLNYGYTF. The chain has TRBV6-5 and TRBJ1-2; D remains ambiguous. Germline V gene data show CDR1 as MNHEY and CDR2 as SVGAGI. The CDR3 is 13 amino acids. Trimming removed 8 bases at V and 1 base at J, with 11 bases between.

The rearrangement joins TRBV24-1 to TRBJ2-1; maybe TRBD2 (7 bases). The CDR3 is made up of 15 amino acids. The V and J ends lost 2 bases and 13 bases respectively, with 20 bases between them. Per the germline V gene, CDR1 is KGHDR and CDR2 is SFDVKD. For the CDR3, the DNA is TGTGCCACCAGTGATTACTCTGGAGGGGGGGCCCGACAGTTCTTC. Protein sequence: CATSDYSGGGARQFF.

This clone was seen a single time. This chain joins TRBV19 and TRBJ2-6; D unclear. CDR1 is LNHDA and CDR2 is SQIVND in the germline V gene (reference sequence). This CDR3 spans 14 amino acids. Trimming pared 8 bases from V and 0 bases from J, leaving 8 bases between. CDR3 residues: CASVGDSGANVLTF. The CDR3 DNA is TGTGCCAGTGTCGGAGACTCTGGGGCCAACGTCCTGACTTTC.

V gene TRBV7-2 combines with J gene TRBJ2-7, with 7 positions matching TRBD2. The CDR3 has 15 residues. CDR1 and CDR2 (germline): SGHTA, FQGNSA. The junction had 11 bases not matched to a gene; V was cut back by 6 bases and J by 3 bases. CDR3 sequence reads: CASSPLAEPFYEQYF. The CDR3 region has the DNA TGTGCCAGCAGTCCTCTAGCGGAACCTTTCTACGAGCAGTACTTC. Supplemented by reference TRBV7-2 and TRBJ2-7, the full variable domain reads GAGVSQSPSNKVTEKGKDVELRCDPISGHTALYWYRQSLGQGLEFLIYFQGNSAPDKSGLPSDRFSAERTGGSVSTLTIQRTQQEDSAVYLCASSPLAEPFYEQYFGPGTRLTVT.

V usage is TRBV24-1 and J usage is TRBJ1-1, with D tentatively TRBD1 (6 bases). The germline gives CDR1 KGHDR, CDR2 SFDVKD. Deletions cut 5 bases from V and 8 bases from J, with 14 bases between. The length of the CDR3 is 13 residues. The DNA of the CDR3 is TGTGCCACCAGTGCCCATGGGACACGGGAAGCTTTCTTT. Its translation is CATSAHGTREAFF.

This clone was detected a few times. Because the CDR3 is missing its conserved closing phenylalanine or tryptophan, this is likely a read error. The chain carries TRBV6-4 and TRBJ2-7; TRBD1 is a possible D gene (5 bases). From germline, CDR1 is MRHNA and CDR2 SNTAGT. V was cut by 2 bases and J by 6 bases, with 23 bases left in between. The CDR3 has 17 residues. CDR3 nucleotides: TGTGCCAGCAGTGACGACAGAGCCGACGTCCCTAACCGCGAGCAGTACGCC. Its translation is CASSDDRADVPNREQYA.

This sequence joins TRBV19 and TRBJ2-3, with 12 bases aligning to TRBD1. J lost 4 bases, V lost 6 bases, and 8 bases had no gene match. The germline gives CDR1 LNHDA, CDR2 SQIVND (reference sequence). There are 16 residues in the CDR3. The CDR3 loop reads CASSARGQGASDTQYF. In nucleotides, the CDR3 is TGTGCCAGTAGCGCCAGGGGACAGGGGGCCTCAGATACGCAGTATTTT.

The rearrangement links TRBV9 to TRBJ1-5; the D gene is possibly TRBD1 (5 bases). Trimming cost V 3 bases and J 6 bases, with 16 bases left between them. Per germline, CDR1 SGDLS and CDR2 YYNGEE. The CDR3 has 15 residues. As DNA, the CDR3 is TGTGCCAGCAGCGCCCGGGGAGGGGTGGCTCAGCCCCAGCATTTT. Its translation: CASSARGGVAQPQHF.

This clone was observed a single time. The chain has TRBV5-1 and TRBJ2-7; tentatively, D is TRBD1 (5 bases). V gave up 2 bases and J gave up 4 bases, with 13 bases separating them. Germline V gene lookup returns CDR1 SGHRS and CDR2 YFSETQ. There are 14 residues in the CDR3. The CDR3 nucleotides are TGCGCCAGCAGCTTACAAGGGGTAGGATACGAGCAGTACTTC. Residues: CASSLQGVGYEQYF.

The rearrangement links TRBV5-6 to TRBJ1-1; D not certain. V lost 4 bases and J lost 6, with 13 bases in between. This CDR3 comprises 13 residues. Germline CDR1 reads SGHDT; CDR2 reads YYEEEE. CDR3 DNA sequence: TGTGCCAGCAGCGGCGGGTTGAGGGCTGAAGCTTTCTTT. It codes for CASSGGLRAEAFF.

The chain recombines TRBV5-1 with TRBJ2-1; a possible D gene is TRBD2 (6 bases). This CDR3 spans 16 amino acids. The V end lost 4 bases, the J end lost 0 bases, and 14 bases lay between the germline ends. Germline CDR1 and CDR2: SGHRS and YFSETQ. The DNA of the CDR3 is TGCGCCAGCAGCGGAACGGCGGGAAGCTCCTACAATGAGCAGTTCTTC. As protein: CASSGTAGSSYNEQFF.

This clone was seen a single time. This chain joins TRBV5-1 and TRBJ2-3, with TRBD1 matching 8 bases. CDR3 length equals 16 residues. Germline CDR1 reads SGHRS; CDR2 reads YFSETQ. V gave up 3 bases and J gave up 2 bases; unmatched junction bases: 8. CDR3 sequence (DNA): TGCGCCAGCAGCTCGATCAACAGGGGGGTCACAGATACGCAGTATTTT. The encoded protein is CASSSINRGVTDTQYF.

This clone was observed once. The gene calls are TRBV4-2 and TRBJ1-5; maybe TRBD1 (6 bases). This CDR3 spans 16 amino acids. Germline values: CDR1 LGHNA, CDR2 YNFKEQ. V was clipped by 4 bases and J by 0 bases, with 13 bases between them. CDR3 loop: CASSPGQIDSNQPQHF. The CDR3 bases are TGTGCCAGCAGCCCGGGACAAATCGATAGCAATCAGCCCCAGCATTTT.

This clone was found a few times. This chain joins TRBV24-1 and TRBJ1-1; D is possibly TRBD1 (5 bases). The CDR3 loop spans 15 amino acids. Germline V gives CDR1 KGHDR, CDR2 SFDVKD. The V gene lost 1 base and the J gene lost 1 base, with 9 bases spanning the gap. The CDR3 sequence is CATSDFDRPNTEAFF. CDR3 bases: TGTGCCACCAGTGATTTCGACAGACCGAACACTGAAGCTTTCTTT.

The chain has TRBV6-5 and TRBJ1-2; no clear D gene. The CDR3 length is 13 residues. Germline lookup yields CDR1 MNHEY and CDR2 SVGAGI. Trimming cost V 2 bases and J 3 bases, with 7 bases left between them. CDR3 DNA: TGTGCCAGCAGTTACCACAGAGACTATGGCTACACCTTC. This codes for CASSYHRDYGYTF.

The chain combines TRBV3-1 (or the pseudogene TRBV3-2) with TRBJ2-1, with D perhaps matching TRBD2 (7 bases). Germline CDR1 and CDR2: LGHDT and YNNKEL (reference sequence). Trimming stripped 4 bases from V and 2 bases from J, with 12 bases between. CDR3 size: 15 residues. The CDR3 loop reads CASSPRGLPYNEQFF. Written as DNA, the CDR3 is TGTGCCAGCAGCCCGCGGGGGCTCCCCTACAATGAGCAGTTCTTC.

The chain has TRBV7-2 and TRBJ1-2, with TRBD1 matching over 9 bases. There are 15 residues in the CDR3. Germline CDR1 SGHTA, CDR2 FQGNSA. V shed 1 base, J shed 6 bases, and the junction held 6 bases outside the gene matches. The CDR3 loop is CASSLGGTGNNGYTF. In DNA form, the CDR3 reads TGTGCCAGCAGCTTAGGAGGGACAGGGAATAATGGCTACACCTTC.

This rearrangement joins TRBV5-1 to TRBJ1-2, with D unclear. Germline-derived CDR1 and CDR2 are SGHRS and YFSETQ. V lost 7 bases to trimming and J lost 0 bases, with 4 bases between them. The CDR3 is made up of 11 amino acids. CDR3 in DNA: TGCGCCAGCTCAGCTAACTATGGCTACACCTTC. As protein: CASSANYGYTF.

The genes are TRBV3-1 (or the pseudogene TRBV3-2) and TRBJ2-7, with D possibly matching TRBD2 (6 bases). The length of the CDR3 is 15 residues. V lost 4 bases and J 0 bases, leaving 13 bases between the germline ends. Looked up from germline, CDR1 is LGHDT and CDR2 is YNNKEL (reference sequence). The CDR3: CASSPTWGVSYEQYF. The CDR3 DNA follows: TGTGCCAGCAGCCCAACGTGGGGGGTCTCCTACGAGCAGTACTTC.

This clone was observed a handful of times. Other DNA sequences within the sample encode an identical CDR3. This chain links TRBV7-2 with TRBJ1-4; TRBD1 is a possible D gene (5 bases). The V gene lost 2 bases and the J gene lost 3 bases, with 10 bases spanning the gap. Germline V gene sequence: CDR1 SGHTA, CDR2 FQGNSA. The CDR3 consists of 15 residues. CDR3 protein: CASSLRGGANEKLFF. For the CDR3, the DNA is TGTGCCAGCAGCTTAAGGGGAGGGGCTAATGAAAAACTGTTTTTT.

J is TRBJ1-6 and V is TRBV5-5; possibly TRBD1 for D (5 bases). From germline, CDR1 is SGHKS and CDR2 YYEKEE (reference sequence). The CDR3 is 13 residues long. Trimming took 2 bases from V and 8 from J, leaving 8 bases between them. In DNA, the CDR3 is TGTGCCAGCAGCTTCGACAGATATTCACCCCTCCACTTT. Translated: CASSFDRYSPLHF.

The chain joins TRBV10-2 to TRBJ1-5, with D unresolved. V was shortened by 10 bases and J by 3 bases, with 16 bases between the two germline ends. Germline V gene sequence: CDR1 WSHSY, CDR2 SAAADI. CDR3 length equals 14 residues. The CDR3 DNA reads as TGCGCCACCACCCCGAGCGGGGTCAATCAGCCCCAGCATTTT. The encoded protein is CATTPSGVNQPQHF.

V and J are TRBV11-3 and TRBJ2-1; D may be TRBD2 (7 bases). The germline V and J ends were trimmed by 3 bases and 4 bases, with 16 bases remaining between them. Per the germline V gene, CDR1 is SGHNT and CDR2 is YENEEA. The CDR3 length is 16 residues. The CDR3 bases are TGTGCCAGCAGCTTTTCGGGGGGCGCGGGGTACAATGAGCAGTTCTTC. Protein product: CASSFSGGAGYNEQFF.

The chain carries TRBV2 and TRBJ1-1; 9 nucleotides line up with TRBD1. The CDR3 runs 13 residues. J was trimmed by 6 bases and V by 6 bases; bases with no gene match: 5. Germline CDR1 reads SNHLY; CDR2 reads FYNNEI. CDR3 nucleotide sequence: TGTGCCAGCAGGGGGACAGGGTACCCTGAAGCTTTCTTT. This encodes CASRGTGYPEAFF.

The chain combines TRBV24-1 with TRBJ1-5; TRBD1 aligns across 8 bases. The CDR3 has 18 amino acids. Germline V gene sequence: CDR1 KGHDR, CDR2 SFDVKD. V shed 4 bases, J shed 0 bases, and the junction held 10 bases outside the gene matches. For the CDR3, the DNA is TGTGCCACCAGTGACCCAGGGGGCGCCAGGTATAGCAATCAGCCCCAGCATTTT. Encoded protein: CATSDPGGARYSNQPQHF.